This T cell receptor beta chain was documented in a study of T cell repertoires in cytomegalovirus infection. Overall study: Indications came from public TCR beta signatures; they pointed to CMV infection and to a matching HLA type. Study conclusions and caveats: Cumulative frequency of public TCR beta families picked out carriers of CMV plus the relevant HLA. HLA-C-restricted, CMV-specific TCR beta clonotypes were dominant ex vivo.

TCRdb passed the reads through MiXCR, listing each CDR3 protein once. Of approximately 500,000 distinct CDR3 sequences in the sample, about 15% are singletons; the top ten hold more than 20%. In regard to this clonotype: What it recognizes is unknown.

V was clipped by 4 bases and J by 7 bases; unmatched bases: 11. CDR3 length equals 16 residues. Germline CDR1 SGHTA, CDR2 FQGTGA. Source material: CD8+ T cells from PBMCs. This TCR came from a human donor in good health (CMV status not recorded). Some clones in this sample may be carry-over from other donors' samples. This chain links TRBV7-3 with TRBJ2-1; the match to TRBD2 covers 9 bases. The CDR3 DNA reads as TGTGCCAGCAGCTCCCTGAGCGGGGGGCCGAAAAATGAGCAGTTCTTC. It codes for CASSSLSGGPKNEQFF.